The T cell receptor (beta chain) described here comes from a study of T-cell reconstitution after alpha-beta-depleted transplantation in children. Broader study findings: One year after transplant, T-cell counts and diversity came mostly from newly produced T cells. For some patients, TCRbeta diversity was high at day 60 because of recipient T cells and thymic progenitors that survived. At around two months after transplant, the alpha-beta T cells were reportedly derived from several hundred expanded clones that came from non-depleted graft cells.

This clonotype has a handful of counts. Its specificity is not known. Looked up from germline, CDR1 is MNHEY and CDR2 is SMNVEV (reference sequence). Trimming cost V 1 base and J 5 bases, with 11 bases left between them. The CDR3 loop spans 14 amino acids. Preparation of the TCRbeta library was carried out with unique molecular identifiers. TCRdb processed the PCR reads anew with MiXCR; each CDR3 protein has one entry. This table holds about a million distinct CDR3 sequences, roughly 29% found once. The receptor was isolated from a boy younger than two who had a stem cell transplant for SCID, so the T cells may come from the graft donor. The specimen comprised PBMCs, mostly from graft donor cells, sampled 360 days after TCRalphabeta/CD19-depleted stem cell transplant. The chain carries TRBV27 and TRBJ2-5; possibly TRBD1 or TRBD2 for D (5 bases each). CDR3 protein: CASSLWGSAETQYF. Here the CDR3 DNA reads TGTGCCAGCAGTTTATGGGGGTCAGCCGAGACCCAGTACTTC.